This T cell receptor (beta chain) was profiled in a study of regulatory T cells in long-lasting Graves disease. Building of the TCR beta libraries involved iRepertoire HTBI primers and Arm-PCR of CDR3 regions. How the authors handled the data: Samples jointly harbored 60 to 65 TRBV and about 13 TRBJ segments. From the multiplex PCR reads, TCRdb called clonotypes with MiXCR, one entry per CDR3 protein. The V and J calls shown here were made by TCRdb, not taken from the authors' results. The sample lists under 250,000 distinct CDR3 sequences, 20% occurring once. The time point is: newly diagnosed GD, antithyroid drugs for less than 3 months. There was RNA extracted from PBMCs, and the TCR library was made from it. V was shortened by 1 base and J by 2 bases, with 9 bases between the two germline ends. The CDR3 has 14 amino acids. In germline, CDR1 is LNHNV, CDR2 YYDKDF (reference sequence). Study observations and caveats: Between persistent patients, around 2,900 public clonotypes were shared, exceeding the approximately 940 shared between new patients.

Of note for this clonotype: Its matching antigen is unknown.

The chain employs TRBV15 and TRBJ2-7; no firm D call. Sequencing was performed on peripheral blood mononuclear cells (PBMCs), taken at new diagnosis, from a patient treated with antithyroid drugs. The TCR was taken from a female donor with Graves disease. CDR3 sequence: CATSRGTVPYEQYF. The CDR3 DNA reads TGTGCCACCAGCAGAGGAACAGTCCCCTACGAGCAGTACTTC.